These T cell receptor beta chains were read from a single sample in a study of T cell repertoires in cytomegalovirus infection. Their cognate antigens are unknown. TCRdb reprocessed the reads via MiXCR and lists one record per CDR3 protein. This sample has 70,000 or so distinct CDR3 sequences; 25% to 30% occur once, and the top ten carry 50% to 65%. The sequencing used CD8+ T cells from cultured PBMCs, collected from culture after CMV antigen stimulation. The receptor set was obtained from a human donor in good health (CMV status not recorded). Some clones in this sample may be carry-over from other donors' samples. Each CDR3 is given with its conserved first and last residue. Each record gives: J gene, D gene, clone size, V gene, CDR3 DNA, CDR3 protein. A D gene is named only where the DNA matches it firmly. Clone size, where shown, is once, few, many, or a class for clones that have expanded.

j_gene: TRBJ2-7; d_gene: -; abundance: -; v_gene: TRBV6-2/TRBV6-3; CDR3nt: TGTGCCAGCAGTTTTCCTTCCTACGAGCAGTACTTC; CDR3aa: CASSFPSYEQYF
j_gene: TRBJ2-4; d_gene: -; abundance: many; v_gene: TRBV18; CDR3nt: TGTGCCAGCTCACCGAAGACAGTGAAAAACATTCAGTACTTC; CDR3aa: CASSPKTVKNIQYF
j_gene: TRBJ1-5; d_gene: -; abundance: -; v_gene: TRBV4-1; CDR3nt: TGCGCCAGCAGCCAAGAGGACAGAAGCAATCAGCCCCAGCATTTT; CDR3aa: CASSQEDRSNQPQHF
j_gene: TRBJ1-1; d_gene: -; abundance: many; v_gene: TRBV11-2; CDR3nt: TGTGCCAGCAGGCGAGGGACGGGGAACACTGAAGCTTTCTTT; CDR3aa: CASRRGTGNTEAFF
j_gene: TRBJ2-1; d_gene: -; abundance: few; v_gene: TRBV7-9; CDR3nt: TGTGCCAGCAGCTTAGAGACGGGCTCCTACAATGAGCAGTTCTTC; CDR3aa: CASSLETGSYNEQFF
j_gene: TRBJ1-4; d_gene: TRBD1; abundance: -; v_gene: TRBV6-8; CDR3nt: TGTGCCAGCAGTTCCGGGACAGGGGGATTAACTAATGAAAAACTGTTTTTT; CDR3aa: CASSSGTGGLTNEKLFF
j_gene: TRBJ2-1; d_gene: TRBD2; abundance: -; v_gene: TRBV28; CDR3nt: TGTGCCAGCAGTTTGGGACTAGCGGAGTATTATGAGCAGTTCTTC; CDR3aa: CASSLGLAEYYEQFF
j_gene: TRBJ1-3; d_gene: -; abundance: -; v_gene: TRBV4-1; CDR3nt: TGCGCCAGCAGCCAAGACCTAAGGGGGATCTCTGGAAACACCATATATTTT; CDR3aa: CASSQDLRGISGNTIYF
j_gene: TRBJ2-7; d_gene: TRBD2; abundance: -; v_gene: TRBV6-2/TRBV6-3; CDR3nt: TGTGCCAGCAGTGAAGAGGTATTAGCGGGAAGCGAGCTGTACTTC; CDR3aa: CASSEEVLAGSELYF
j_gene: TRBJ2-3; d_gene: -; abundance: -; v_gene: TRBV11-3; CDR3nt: TGTGCCAGCAGGGGGCCGGAGGCAGATACGCAGTATTTT; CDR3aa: CASRGPEADTQYF
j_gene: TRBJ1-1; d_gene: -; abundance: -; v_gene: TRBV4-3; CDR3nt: TGCGCCAGCAGCCAAGAAAAAAGCGGGGGGTGGGCTTTCTTT; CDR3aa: CASSQEKSGGWAFF
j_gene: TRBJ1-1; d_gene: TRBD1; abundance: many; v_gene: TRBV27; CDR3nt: TGTGCCAGCAGTTTGACAGGGTTGGGCACTGAAGCTTTCTTT; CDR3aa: CASSLTGLGTEAFF
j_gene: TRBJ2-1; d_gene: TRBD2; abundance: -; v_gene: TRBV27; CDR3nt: TGTGCCAGCAGTTTGGGGGGGTATGAGCAGTTCTTC; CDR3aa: CASSLGGYEQFF
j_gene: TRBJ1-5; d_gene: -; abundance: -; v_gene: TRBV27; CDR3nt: TGTGCCAGCAGCGAATCGGACCGCAATCAGCCCCAGCATTTT; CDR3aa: CASSESDRNQPQHF
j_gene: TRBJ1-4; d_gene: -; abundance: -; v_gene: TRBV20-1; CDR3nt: TGCAGTGCTCCCGGGGATGAAAAACTGTTTTTT; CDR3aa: CSAPGDEKLFF
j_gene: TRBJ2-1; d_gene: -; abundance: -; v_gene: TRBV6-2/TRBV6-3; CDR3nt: TGTGCCAGCGAGGGGACTCCTCACTACAATGAGCAGTTCTTC; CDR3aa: CASEGTPHYNEQFF
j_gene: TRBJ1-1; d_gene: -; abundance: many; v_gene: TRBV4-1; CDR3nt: TGCGCCAGCAGCCAAGTGGGGGCAGGGGATACTGAAGCTTTCTTT; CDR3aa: CASSQVGAGDTEAFF
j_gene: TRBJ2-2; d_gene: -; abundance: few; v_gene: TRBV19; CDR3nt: TGTGCCAGTAGCAGGGGCGGAAACACCGGGGAGCTGTTTTTT; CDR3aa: CASSRGGNTGELFF
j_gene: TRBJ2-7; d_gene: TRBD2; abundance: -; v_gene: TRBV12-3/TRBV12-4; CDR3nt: TGTGCCAGCAGTTTCGGACTAGCGGGTTCCTACGAGCAGTACTTC; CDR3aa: CASSFGLAGSYEQYF
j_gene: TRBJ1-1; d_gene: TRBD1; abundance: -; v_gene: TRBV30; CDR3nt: TGTGCCTGGATTCCGACAGGGGGCAGTTGGGGCACTGAAGCTTTCTTT; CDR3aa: CAWIPTGGSWGTEAFF
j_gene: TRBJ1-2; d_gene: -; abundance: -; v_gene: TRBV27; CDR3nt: TGTGCCAGCAGTTTGGCAGCGGACTATGGCTACACCTTC; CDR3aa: CASSLAADYGYTF
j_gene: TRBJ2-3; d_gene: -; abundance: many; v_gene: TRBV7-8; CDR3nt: TGTGCCAGCAGCTTAGAGGCGGGGCAGGGCACAGATACGCAGTATTTT; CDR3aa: CASSLEAGQGTDTQYF
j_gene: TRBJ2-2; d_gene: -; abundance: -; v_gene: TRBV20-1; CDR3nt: TGCAGTGCAGAGGGGGGCATCGGGGAGCTGTTTTTT; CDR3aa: CSAEGGIGELFF
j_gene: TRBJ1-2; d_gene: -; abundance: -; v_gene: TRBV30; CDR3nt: TGTGCCTGGAGTGTTGGGCCCCTCAACTATGGCTACACCTTC; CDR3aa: CAWSVGPLNYGYTF
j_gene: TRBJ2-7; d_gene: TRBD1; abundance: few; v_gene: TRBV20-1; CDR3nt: TGCAGTGCTACTCGGGACAGGGTTACCTACGAGCAGTACTTC; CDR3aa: CSATRDRVTYEQYF
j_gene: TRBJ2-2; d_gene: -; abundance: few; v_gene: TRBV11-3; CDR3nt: TGTGCCAGCGAGGGGCAGGCCTACACCGGGGAGCTGTTTTTT; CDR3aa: CASEGQAYTGELFF
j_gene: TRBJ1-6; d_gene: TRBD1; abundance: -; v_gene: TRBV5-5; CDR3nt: TGTGCCAGCAGCGCACAGGGGGCATTCTATAATTCACCCCTCCACTTT; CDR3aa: CASSAQGAFYNSPLHF
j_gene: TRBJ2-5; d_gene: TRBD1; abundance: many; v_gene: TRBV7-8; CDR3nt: TGTGCCAGCAGCTTAGATCGGGACAGGGACGGGGAGACCCAGTACTTC; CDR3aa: CASSLDRDRDGETQYF